These T cell receptor beta chains were read from a single sample in a study of T-cell reconstitution after alpha-beta-depleted transplantation in children. TCRdb fed the PCR reads into MiXCR, producing one record per CDR3 protein. The table includes 610,000 or so distinct CDR3 sequences, more than 20% detected once. The specimen was PBMCs, collected before TCRalphabeta/CD19-depleted stem cell transplant. Source of these receptors: a boy in the first two years of life with Wiskott-Aldrich syndrome, due to receive a stem cell transplant. Both conserved end residues are part of each CDR3. A D gene is named only where the DNA matches it firmly. Some rows mark clone size as missing; the rest say once, few, many or name a class of expanded clone.

clone_size	v_call	d_call	j_call	cdr3_aa	cdr3_nt
.	TRBV20-1	TRBD2	TRBJ2-3	CSARRLAEVTDTQYF	TGCAGTGCTAGACGACTAGCGGAAGTCACAGATACGCAGTATTTT
many	TRBV2	.	TRBJ1-5	CASSGSSNQPQHF	TGTGCCAGCAGTGGAAGTTCCAATCAGCCCCAGCATTTT
many	TRBV7-2	.	TRBJ2-3	CASSLAPADTQYF	TGTGCCAGCAGCTTAGCGCCGGCAGATACGCAGTATTTT
.	TRBV7-2	.	TRBJ1-5	CASSNRDGGNQPQHF	TGTGCCAGCAGCAACCGGGACGGGGGAAATCAGCCCCAGCATTTT
.	TRBV20-1	.	TRBJ1-6	CSATLVNNSPLHF	TGCAGTGCTACCTTAGTAAATAATTCACCCCTCCACTTT
.	TRBV6-1	.	TRBJ1-4	CASSPDRFNEKLFF	TGTGCCAGCAGTCCCGACAGATTCAATGAAAAACTGTTTTTT
.	TRBV5-6	TRBD2	TRBJ2-3	CASSSGTSGSWSTDTRYF	TGTGCCAGCAGTTCCGGGACTAGCGGGAGCTGGAGCACAGATACGCGGTATTTT
.	TRBV20-1	.	TRBJ1-5	CSATGLVQPQHF	TGCAGTGCTACGGGGTTAGTTCAGCCCCAGCATTTT
.	TRBV28	TRBD1	TRBJ2-7	CASRPTGVHEQYF	TGTGCCAGCAGACCAACAGGGGTACACGAGCAGTACTTC
many	TRBV3-1	.	TRBJ1-3	CASSQGTRSGNTIYF	TGTGCCAGCAGCCAAGGGACACGCTCTGGAAACACCATATATTTT
few	TRBV24-1	.	TRBJ2-5	CATSDPRDFQETQYF	TGTGCCACCAGTGACCCACGGGACTTCCAAGAGACCCAGTACTTC
.	TRBV29-1	.	TRBJ2-1	CSVGALLGNEQFF	TGCAGCGTCGGCGCACTGTTAGGCAATGAGCAGTTCTTC
.	TRBV5-5	TRBD2	TRBJ2-1	CASKRLAGTPNEQFF	TGTGCCAGCAAAAGACTAGCGGGAACTCCCAATGAGCAGTTCTTC
few	TRBV5-1	.	TRBJ2-3	CASSFTGTNTDTQYF	TGCGCCAGCAGCTTCACCGGGACAAATACAGATACGCAGTATTTT
.	TRBV12-3/TRBV12-4	TRBD2	TRBJ2-1	CATLTSPYNEQFF	TGTGCCACCCTGACTAGCCCCTACAATGAGCAGTTCTTC
few	TRBV12-3/TRBV12-4	.	TRBJ2-7	CASSLVGIEQYF	TGTGCCAGCAGTTTGGTAGGGATCGAGCAGTACTTC
.	TRBV7-9	TRBD2	TRBJ2-1	CASSAERELSYNEQFF	TGTGCCAGCAGCGCCGAGCGGGAGCTTTCTTACAATGAGCAGTTCTTC
.	TRBV7-9	.	TRBJ2-2	CASRTQAANTGELFF	TGTGCCAGCAGAACCCAGGCGGCGAACACCGGGGAGCTGTTTTTT
.	TRBV2	.	TRBJ2-3	CAISDSSTTDTQYF	TGTGCCATCAGTGATTCGTCGACTACAGATACGCAGTATTTT
.	TRBV12-3/TRBV12-4	TRBD1	TRBJ2-1	CASSPYKDRGHEQFF	TGTGCCAGCAGCCCGTATAAGGACAGGGGACATGAGCAGTTCTTC
.	TRBV5-1	.	TRBJ2-7	CASSLALYGYEQYF	TGCGCCAGCAGCTTGGCCTTGTACGGATACGAGCAGTACTTC
.	TRBV10-3	TRBD1	TRBJ2-5	CAISAGQGTQETQYF	TGTGCCATCAGTGCAGGACAGGGCACACAAGAGACCCAGTATTTC
.	TRBV13	.	TRBJ2-1	CASRETGQASNEQFF	TGTGCCAGCAGAGAAACGGGGCAGGCCTCAAATGAGCAGTTCTTC
many	TRBV20-1	.	TRBJ2-7	CSASPGFDTYEQYF	TGCAGTGCTAGCCCTGGATTCGACACCTACGAGCAGTACTTC
few	TRBV20-1	TRBD1	TRBJ1-1	CSARDRGWNTEAFF	TGCAGTGCTCGGGACAGGGGGTGGAACACTGAAGCTTTCTTT
few	TRBV29-1	.	TRBJ2-6	CSVDSGAGANVLTF	TGCAGCGTTGATTCGGGGGCTGGGGCCAACGTCCTGACTTTC
.	TRBV12-3/TRBV12-4	.	TRBJ2-1	CASSWDGQYNEQFF	TGTGCCAGCAGTTGGGACGGACAGTACAATGAGCAGTTCTTC
few	TRBV6-4	.	TRBJ2-5	CASSRQVRETQYF	TGTGCCAGCAGTAGACAGGTTCGGGAGACCCAGTACTTC
few	TRBV20-1	TRBD1	TRBJ1-2	CSARDRGNFGGYTF	TGCAGTGCTCGGGACAGGGGAAATTTTGGTGGCTACACCTTC
.	TRBV6-5	.	TRBJ1-5	CASSYLVGNQPQHF	TGTGCCAGCAGTTATTTGGTGGGGAATCAGCCCCAGCATTTT
few	TRBV27	TRBD1	TRBJ2-1	CASSLWDRVHEQFF	TGTGCCAGCAGTTTATGGGACAGGGTACATGAGCAGTTCTTC
few	TRBV5-1	TRBD1	TRBJ2-3	CASSGTDTDTQYF	TGCGCCAGCAGCGGGACAGATACAGATACGCAGTATTTT
few	TRBV20-1	.	TRBJ2-3	CSARDLRGPDTQYF	TGCAGTGCTAGAGATCTCCGTGGGCCAGATACGCAGTATTTT
.	TRBV10-3	.	TRBJ2-3	CATTGLLTSTHTQYF	TGTGCCACCACAGGCCTTCTTACTTCCACCCATACGCAGTATTTT
.	TRBV7-9	TRBD2	TRBJ2-1	CASGGKRDRLYNEQFF	TGTGCCAGCGGAGGAAAGCGGGATCGCCTTTATAATGAGCAGTTCTTC